These 30 T cell receptor beta chains were all obtained from the same sample, sequenced in a study of blood T cell repertoires in COVID-19 (dated by TCRdb to 2018 to 2021). Library preparation employed the immunoSEQ multiplex PCR assay. Sourced from immuneACCESS, this table was stored by TCRdb with only in-frame sequences that have V and J called. A share of the clones is absent; for the studies checked, an unresolved V gene accounts for under half, and the remainder has no known explanation. Across this sample there are around 72,000 clones, with 65% to 85% seen only once. The ten largest make up roughly 4.5% of the sample. Input material: peripheral blood. The receptors derive from a woman aged 60-70 years with acute or convalescent COVID-19.

The rearrangement links TRBV11-2 to TRBJ2-1, with 14 bases fitting TRBD2. The CDR3 runs 18 residues. Germline-derived CDR1 and CDR2 are SGHAT and FQNNGV. The J segment lost 0 bases and the V segment lost 5 bases, leaving 6 bases of the junction unmatched. The CDR3 DNA follows: TGTGCCAGCAGCCCAGATGGGACTAGCGGGGGCTCCTACAATGAGCAGTTCTTC. Translated, it gives CASSPDGTSGGSYNEQFF.

The chain combines TRBV2 with TRBJ2-1, with 10 positions matching TRBD2. Germline trimming cut 4 bases from V and 7 bases from J; bases unmatched to any gene: 13. Per the germline V gene, CDR1 is SNHLY and CDR2 is FYNNEI. CDR3 length: 17 amino acids. The CDR3 protein is CASSVSLAGARGNEQFF. DNA for the CDR3: TGTGCCAGCAGTGTGTCCCTAGCGGGGGCCAGGGGGAATGAGCAGTTCTTC.

The genes are TRBV27 and TRBJ1-5; D gene unclear. V was trimmed by 4 bases and J by 2 bases, leaving 12 bases between them. The CDR3 length is 15 residues. The germline gives CDR1 MNHEY, CDR2 SMNVEV (reference sequence). The CDR3, as DNA: TGTGCCAGCAGTTCGAGGGAAGGAGGCAATCAGCCCCAGCATTTT. Its protein is CASSSREGGNQPQHF.

CDR3 loop: CASITFGTPRYEQYF. The CDR3 DNA reads TGTGCCAGCATCACCTTTGGGACACCCCGTTACGAGCAGTACTTC. J is TRBJ2-7 and V is TRBV6-5, with a possible D match to TRBD1 (6 bases). The CDR3 has 15 amino acids. Germline V gene data show CDR1 as MNHEY and CDR2 as SVGAGI. Trimming stripped 7 bases from V and 4 bases from J, with 20 bases between.

V gene TRBV5-1 combines with J gene TRBJ1-5; TRBD1 aligns across 11 bases. V was pared by 4 bases and J by 7 bases, with 7 bases of the junction left unmatched. The CDR3 has 15 residues. Germline CDR1 reads SGHRS; CDR2 reads YFSETQ. The CDR3 protein is CASSEGQGVSQPQHF. DNA for the CDR3: TGCGCCAGCAGCGAGGGACAGGGGGTAAGCCAGCCCCAGCATTTT. Using reference TRBV5-1 and TRBJ1-5 for the parts outside the CDR3, the full variable domain is KAGVTQTPRYLIKTRGQQVTLSCSPISGHRSVSWYQQTPGQGLQFLFEYFSETQRNKGNFPGRFSGRQFSNSRSEMNVSTLELGDSALYLCASSEGQGVSQPQHFGDGTRLSIL.

This clone was seen only once. In DNA form, the CDR3 reads TGTGCCAGCAGCTTGACACAGGATCAGCCCCAGCATTTT. Encoded protein: CASSLTQDQPQHF. The chain has TRBV7-9 and TRBJ1-5; possible D gene TRBD1, 5 bases. This CDR3 spans 13 amino acids. Trimming shortened V by 3 bases and J by 5 bases, and 8 bases separated the two germline ends. Germline CDR1 reads SEHNR; CDR2 reads FQNEAQ (reference sequence).

This clone occurred once. The chain carries TRBV27 and TRBJ1-1; D is unresolved. CDR1 is MNHEY, CDR2 SMNVEV, per germline (reference sequence). The germline V and J ends were trimmed by 2 bases and 1 base, with 8 bases remaining between them. CDR3 length equals 14 residues. The CDR3 reads CASSLGRANTEAFF. The CDR3 coding sequence is TGTGCCAGCAGTTTAGGGAGGGCGAACACTGAAGCTTTCTTT.

The rearrangement uses TRBV3-1 (or the pseudogene TRBV3-2) and TRBJ2-7, with TRBD2 matching 12 bases. Germline CDR1 is LGHDT and CDR2 is YNNKEL (reference sequence). The V and J ends lost 1 base and 2 bases, in that order; junction bases with no gene match: 3. The CDR3 covers 16 residues. CDR3 loop: CASSQGTSGGPYEQYF. CDR3 bases: TGTGCCAGCAGCCAAGGCACTAGCGGGGGGCCCTACGAGCAGTACTTC.

The rearrangement joins TRBV6-5 to TRBJ1-1; D is unresolved. CDR1 and CDR2 from the germline V gene are MNHEY and SVGAGI. Trimming stripped 0 bases from V and 4 bases from J, with 9 bases between. The CDR3 has 14 residues. The CDR3 DNA reads TGTGCCAGCAGTTACTCAACAGTCGGCACTGAAGCTTTCTTT. This gives the protein CASSYSTVGTEAFF.

This clone was counted only a few times. This chain uses TRBV10-1 with TRBJ2-1, with D maybe TRBD1 (5 bases). This CDR3 comprises 16 residues. V was clipped by 6 bases and J by 3 bases, with 18 bases between them. Per the germline V gene, CDR1 is WNHNN and CDR2 is SYGVQD (reference sequence). CDR3 region: CASSLQVNPRYNEQFF. The CDR3, as DNA: TGCGCCAGCAGCCTACAGGTTAACCCTCGCTACAATGAGCAGTTCTTC.

V usage is TRBV6-1 and J usage is TRBJ1-2, with no clear D. Germline V gene sequence: CDR1 MNHNS, CDR2 SASEGT. CDR3 length: 14 amino acids. Trimming took off 2 bases at V and 3 bases at J, with 10 bases between the two ends. The CDR3 is CASSESWTDYGYTF. The CDR3 region has the DNA TGTGCCAGCAGTGAAAGTTGGACTGACTATGGCTACACCTTC.

This chain links TRBV5-4 with TRBJ1-6; the D gene is possibly TRBD1 (5 bases). Germline V lookup: CDR1 SGHNT, CDR2 YYREEE (reference sequence). Trimming pared 4 bases from V and 9 bases from J, leaving 17 bases between. The CDR3 has 15 residues. The CDR3 coding sequence is TGTGCCAGCAGCCGCCTTGAGAGCGGGGGTTCACCCCTCCACTTT. As protein: CASSRLESGGSPLHF.

The table lists this clone with a count of one. V is TRBV5-1 and J is TRBJ2-7; D is unclear. In germline, CDR1 is SGHRS, CDR2 YFSETQ. The V and J ends lost 1 base and 2 bases respectively, with 10 bases between them. The CDR3 spans 14 residues. The DNA of the CDR3 is TGCGCCAGCAGCTTGATAGCCGCGCCCTACGAGCAGTACTTC. It specifies CASSLIAAPYEQYF.

J is TRBJ2-2 and V is TRBV9, with TRBD1 as a possible D gene (6 bases). This CDR3 is built from 15 residues. Trimming took 0 bases from V and 4 from J, leaving 10 bases between them. Germline V lookup: CDR1 SGDLS, CDR2 YYNGEE. The CDR3 DNA reads TGTGCCAGCAGCGTAGCAGGGGTCGGCACCGGGGAGCTGTTTTTT. Protein sequence: CASSVAGVGTGELFF.

The chain joins TRBV5-1 to TRBJ2-1; 7 bases are a match to TRBD1. With 3 bases clipped from V and 5 bases from J, the junction kept 8 bases outside the gene matches. The CDR3 consists of 15 residues. Per germline, CDR1 SGHRS and CDR2 YFSETQ. CDR3 bases: TGCGCCAGCAGCTCGAGACACGGACAGGACAATGAGCAGTTCTTC. Translation gives CASSSRHGQDNEQFF. Supplemented by reference TRBV5-1 and TRBJ2-1, the full variable domain reads KAGVTQTPRYLIKTRGQQVTLSCSPISGHRSVSWYQQTPGQGLQFLFEYFSETQRNKGNFPGRFSGRQFSNSRSEMNVSTLELGDSALYLCASSSRHGQDNEQFFGPGTRLTVL.

The genes are TRBV7-2 and TRBJ2-2; 8 bases fit TRBD1. Germline V lookup: CDR1 SGHTA, CDR2 FQGNSA. V gave up 4 bases and J gave up 2 bases; unmatched junction bases: 3. This CDR3 is built from 15 residues. The CDR3 reads CASSSGQGNTGELFF. The CDR3 bases are TGTGCCAGCAGCTCTGGACAGGGAAACACCGGGGAGCTGTTTTTT.

The CDR3 loop is CASSLAELHTQYF. CDR3 DNA sequence: TGTGCCAGCAGCTTAGCGGAGCTACATACGCAGTATTTT. The V call is TRBV11-2, the J call TRBJ2-3; D ambiguous. V was pared by 1 base and J by 7 bases, with 9 bases between. The V gene's germline CDR1 is SGHAT and CDR2 FQNNGV. The CDR3 is made up of 13 amino acids.

The chain recombines TRBV4-1 with TRBJ1-2, with 7 nucleotides matching TRBD1. Germline lookup yields CDR1 MGHRA and CDR2 YSYEKL. The CDR3 length is 14 residues. The junction had 14 bases not matched to a gene; V was cut back by 5 bases and J by 11 bases. The CDR3 region is CASSENRGAIWYTF. The CDR3, as DNA: TGCGCCAGCAGCGAAAACAGGGGCGCAATTTGGTACACCTTC.

This chain joins TRBV2 and TRBJ2-2, with D uncertain. V was trimmed by 4 bases and J by 1 base, leaving 10 bases between them. In germline, CDR1 is SNHLY, CDR2 FYNNEI. CDR3 length equals 15 residues. CDR3 in amino acids: CASSASQKNTGELFF. CDR3 DNA: TGTGCCAGCAGTGCCTCGCAGAAGAACACCGGGGAGCTGTTTTTT.

At least ten counts were recorded for this clone. Compared with germline, one end of the junction differs, possibly owing to a read error. The genes are TRBV5-1 and TRBJ2-1; 9 bases map to TRBD2. Germline CDR1 reads SGHRS; CDR2 reads YFSETQ. The CDR3 totals 17 residues. For the CDR3, the DNA is TGCGCCAGCAGCTTGGTCTTGCGGGGGGGCTCCCACAATGAGCAGTTCTTC. It yields the protein CASSLVLRGGSHNEQFF.

The genes are TRBV20-1 and TRBJ1-5, with D uncertain. Per the germline V gene, CDR1 is DFQATT and CDR2 is SNEGSKA (reference sequence). Trimming left V 3 bases short and J 0 bases short, with 12 bases between. There are 15 residues in the CDR3. In DNA form, the CDR3 reads TGCAGTGCTAGTTTTGGAGCCAATAGCAATCAGCCCCAGCATTTT. It yields the protein CSASFGANSNQPQHF.

CDR3 sequence: CASSEWSGGGDNEQFF. For the CDR3, the DNA is TGTGCCAGCAGTGAATGGAGCGGGGGGGGCGACAATGAGCAGTTCTTC. The V call is TRBV6-1, the J call TRBJ2-1, with 10 bases aligning to TRBD2. The CDR3 extends over 16 amino acids. Trimming cost V 2 bases and J 5 bases; bases outside gene matches: 6. Per the germline V gene, CDR1 is MNHNS and CDR2 is SASEGT.

Only one count was recorded for this clone. The chain couples TRBV10-3 to TRBJ2-1, with 9 bases that match TRBD2. The V and J ends lost 7 bases and 5 bases, in that order; junction bases with no gene match: 6. Germline CDR1 reads ENHRY; CDR2 reads SYGVKD. This CDR3 comprises 14 residues. CDR3 in DNA: TGTGCCATCACTAGCGGGGCTCACAACAATGAGCAGTTCTTC. Residues: CAITSGAHNNEQFF.

CDR3 in amino acids: CASSFAGRGTEAFF. The CDR3 DNA reads TGTGCCAGCAGTTTCGCGGGACGAGGCACTGAAGCTTTCTTT. The J gene is TRBJ1-1, the V gene TRBV27, with D possibly matching TRBD1 (5 bases). Germline assignment: CDR1 MNHEY and CDR2 SMNVEV (reference sequence). This CDR3 contains 14 residues. Trimming cost V 3 bases and J 4 bases, with 12 bases left between them.

In nucleotides, the CDR3 is TGCAGCGTCTTTGGACAGGGTACCGGTGGCTACACCTTC. Translating it yields CSVFGQGTGGYTF. This chain links TRBV29-1 with TRBJ1-2; 8 nucleotides match TRBD1. V lost 6 bases to trimming and J lost 7 bases; unmatched junction nucleotides: 10. The CDR3 consists of 13 residues. The germline V gene has CDR1 SQVTM and CDR2 ANQGSEA.

The chain links TRBV9 to TRBJ2-2; weak D call: TRBD1 (6 bases). Germline CDR1 and CDR2: SGDLS and YYNGEE. The CDR3 is 15 residues long. The V end was cut by 4 bases, the J end by 5 bases, with 15 bases between. This chain's CDR3 is CASSQRGWETGELFF. For the CDR3, the DNA is TGTGCCAGCAGCCAAAGGGGGTGGGAGACCGGGGAGCTGTTTTTT.

This chain uses TRBV29-1 with TRBJ1-2, with TRBD1 identical over 8 bases. This CDR3 is built from 13 residues. The germline gives CDR1 SQVTM, CDR2 ANQGSEA. V was pared by 6 bases and J by 3 bases, with 6 bases of the junction left unmatched. CDR3 DNA: TGCAGCGTGGGTGGGACAGGAGACTATGGCTACACCTTC. Translated, it gives CSVGGTGDYGYTF. Full variable domain (rest looked up from reference TRBV29-1 and TRBJ1-2): SAVISQKPSRDICQRGTSLTIQCQVDSQVTMMFWYRQQPGQSLTLIATANQGSEATYESGFVIDKFPISRPNLTFSTLTVSNMSPEDSSIYLCSVGGTGDYGYTFGSGTRLTVV.

The chain recombines TRBV12-5 with TRBJ2-7, with 7 bases fitting TRBD1. Per the germline V gene, CDR1 is LGHNT and CDR2 is FRNRAP. The CDR3 has 15 amino acids. The J segment lost 1 base and the V segment lost 7 bases, leaving 10 bases of the junction unmatched. CDR3 coding DNA: TGTGCTAGTGCTTCCGGACAGGCAGTATCCTACGAGCAGTACTTC. Protein sequence: CASASGQAVSYEQYF.

The V and J genes are TRBV7-6 and TRBJ1-6; TRBD1 might be the D (5 bases). Germline CDR1 reads SGHVS; CDR2 reads FNYEAQ. Trimming removed 5 bases at V and 7 bases at J, with 15 bases between. There are 15 residues in the CDR3. For the CDR3, the DNA is TGTGCCAGCAGCATAAAGCAGGGTCAGAATTCACCCCTCCACTTT. Translated: CASSIKQGQNSPLHF. Together with reference TRBV7-6 and TRBJ1-6, the CDR3 gives the full variable domain: GAGVSQSPRYKVTKRGQDVALRCDPISGHVSLYWYRQALGQGPEFLTYFNYEAQQDKSGLPNDRFSAERPEGSISTLTIQRTEQRDSAMYRCASSIKQGQNSPLHFGNGTRLTVT.

The chain has TRBV25-1 and TRBJ1-2; a weak D match, TRBD1 (5 bases). In germline, CDR1 is MGHDK, CDR2 SYGVNS. CDR3 size: 12 residues. V was pared by 6 bases and J by 3 bases, with 8 bases between. In nucleotides, the CDR3 is TGTGCCAGCAGGGGGGGTCACTATGGCTACACCTTC. Protein product: CASRGGHYGYTF.